This T cell receptor (beta chain) was captured by sequencing in a study of control samples from healthy donors and cancer patients. Data came from immunoSEQ multiplex PCR; TCRdb stores just in-frame clones and leaves some out. The repertoire has approximately 140,000 clones, just under 95% of them found once; the top ten carry approximately 10%. Germline-derived CDR1 and CDR2 are MDHEN and SYDVKM. The CDR3 runs to 15 residues. V lost 7 bases and J lost 3, with 15 bases in between. The chain employs TRBV28 and TRBJ1-4, with no clear D. This receptor was taken from a man between 25 and 39 years old in good health. Specimen: blood. The CDR3 sequence is CASKSRAAANEKLFF. DNA of the CDR3: TGTGCCAGCAAATCAAGGGCCGCGGCTAATGAAAAACTGTTTTTT. Full variable domain (missing parts from reference TRBV28 and TRBJ1-4): DVKVTQSSRYLVKRTGEKVFLECVQDMDHENMFWYRQDPGLGLRLIYFSYDVKMKEKGDIPEGYSVSREKKERFSLILESASTNQTSMYLCASKSRAAANEKLFFGSGTQLSVL.